The T cell receptor (beta chain) under discussion was sequenced for a study of cytomegalovirus exposure and HLA in healthy donors. Nominal health characterized the donors when sampled, though unrecorded immune exposures were likely. Both 60 Vbeta primers and 13 Jbeta primers went into the PCR. The table came from immunoSEQ multiplex PCR; TCRdb's copy has only in-frame clones and leaves some out. The sample has 100,000 or so clones; about 74% are singletons. This clonotype was obtained from a female donor in good health and CMV-seronegative. Material for sequencing was PBMCs.

The CDR3 region is CATSRVAGTKGWDYNEQFF. The CDR3 region has the DNA TGTGCCACCAGCAGAGTGGCGGGGACGAAGGGGTGGGATTACAATGAGCAGTTCTTC. The chain combines TRBV15 with TRBJ2-1, with D possibly TRBD2 on 6 matching bases. Trimming removed 1 base at V and 4 bases at J, with 23 bases between. Germline CDR1 is LNHNV and CDR2 is YYDKDF (reference sequence). The CDR3 consists of 19 residues.